This T cell receptor beta chain was sequenced in a study of blood T cells in healthy people across ages. Together with a sample-barcoded 5' primer, a J-beta primer mix was included in a second PCR lasting about 7 to 12 cycles. TCRdb independently ran MiXCR on the 5' RACE reads; one entry per CDR3 protein. The data show hundreds of thousands of distinct CDR3 sequences, roughly 30% seen once. This clonotype came up many times. J gave up 12 bases and V 3 bases, and 16 bases lay outside the gene matches. There are 17 residues in the CDR3. Germline V lookup: CDR1 DFQATT, CDR2 SNEGSKA (reference sequence). The sequence derives from a woman of 80 years or more in good health. The chain uses TRBV20-1 and TRBJ2-1; TRBD2 aligns across 14 bases. The sequenced sample was blood. CDR3 sequence: CSASKWTSGGINVVQFF. The CDR3, as DNA: TGCAGTGCTAGTAAATGGACTAGCGGGGGGATAAATGTTGTGCAGTTCTTC.